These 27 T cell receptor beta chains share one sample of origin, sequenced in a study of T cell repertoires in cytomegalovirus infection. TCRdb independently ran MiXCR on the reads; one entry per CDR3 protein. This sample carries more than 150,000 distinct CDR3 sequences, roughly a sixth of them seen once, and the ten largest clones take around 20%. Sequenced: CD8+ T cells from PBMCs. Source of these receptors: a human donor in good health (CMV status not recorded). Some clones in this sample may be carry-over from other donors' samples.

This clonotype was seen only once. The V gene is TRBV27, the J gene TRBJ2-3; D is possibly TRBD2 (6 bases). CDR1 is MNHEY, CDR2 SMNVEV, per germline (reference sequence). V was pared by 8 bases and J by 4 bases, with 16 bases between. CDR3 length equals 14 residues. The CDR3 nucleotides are TGTGCCAGCGGGGTCGGCAGGGAGGCAGATACGCAGTATTTT. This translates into CASGVGREADTQYF.

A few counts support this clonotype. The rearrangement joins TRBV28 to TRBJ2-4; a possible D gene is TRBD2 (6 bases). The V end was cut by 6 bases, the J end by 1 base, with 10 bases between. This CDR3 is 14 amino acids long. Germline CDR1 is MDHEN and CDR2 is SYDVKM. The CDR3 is CASSPGVAKNIQYF. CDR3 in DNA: TGTGCCAGCAGCCCGGGAGTCGCCAAAAACATTCAGTACTTC.

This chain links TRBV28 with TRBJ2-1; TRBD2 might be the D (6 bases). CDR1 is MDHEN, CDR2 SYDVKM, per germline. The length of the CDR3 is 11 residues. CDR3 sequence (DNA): TGTGTTAGTGGGAGGTACAATGAGCAGTTCTTC. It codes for CVSGRYNEQFF.

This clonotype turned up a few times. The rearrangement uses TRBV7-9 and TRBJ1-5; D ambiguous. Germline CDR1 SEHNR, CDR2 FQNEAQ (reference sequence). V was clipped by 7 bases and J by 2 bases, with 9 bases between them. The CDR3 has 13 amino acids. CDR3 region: CASTSAGNQPQHF. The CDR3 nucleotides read TGTGCCAGCACCTCAGCGGGCAATCAGCCCCAGCATTTT.

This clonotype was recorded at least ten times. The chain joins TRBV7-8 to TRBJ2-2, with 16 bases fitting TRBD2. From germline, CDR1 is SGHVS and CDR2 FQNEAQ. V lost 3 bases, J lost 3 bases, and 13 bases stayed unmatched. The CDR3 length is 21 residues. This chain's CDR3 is CASSFSPGLAGGPIDTGELFF. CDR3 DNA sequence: TGTGCCAGCAGCTTTTCCCCGGGACTAGCGGGGGGGCCAATTGACACCGGGGAGCTGTTTTTT.

The CDR3 reads CASSFSGFDGLNTEAFF. The CDR3 bases are TGTGCCAGCAGTTTCTCGGGGTTTGACGGGTTGAACACTGAAGCTTTCTTT. This sequence joins TRBV12-3 or TRBV12-4 and TRBJ1-1; D remains unclear. Trimming shortened V by 3 bases and J by 0 bases, and 17 bases separated the two germline ends. The CDR3 covers 17 residues.

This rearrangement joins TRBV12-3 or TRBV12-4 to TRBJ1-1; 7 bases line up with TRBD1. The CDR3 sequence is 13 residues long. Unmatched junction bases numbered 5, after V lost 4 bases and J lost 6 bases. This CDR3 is CASSWDRSAEAFF. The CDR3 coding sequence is TGTGCCAGCAGTTGGGACAGATCGGCTGAAGCTTTCTTT.

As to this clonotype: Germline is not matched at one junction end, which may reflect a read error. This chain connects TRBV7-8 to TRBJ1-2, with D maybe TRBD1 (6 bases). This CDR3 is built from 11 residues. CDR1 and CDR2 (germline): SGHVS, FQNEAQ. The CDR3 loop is CASSSRTALAF. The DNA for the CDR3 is TGTGCCAGCAGCTCACGGACAGCCCTCGCCTTC.

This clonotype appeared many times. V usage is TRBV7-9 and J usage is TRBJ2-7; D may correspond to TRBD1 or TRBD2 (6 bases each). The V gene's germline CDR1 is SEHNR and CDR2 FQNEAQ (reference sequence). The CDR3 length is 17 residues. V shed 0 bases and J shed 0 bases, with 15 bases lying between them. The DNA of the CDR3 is TGTGCCAGCAGCTTAGCTATCGGGGGCAGAAGCTCCTACGAGCAGTACTTC. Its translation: CASSLAIGGRSSYEQYF.

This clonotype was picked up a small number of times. CDR3 in amino acids: CSAREGAGSYNEQFF. The CDR3 DNA reads TGCAGTGCTAGAGAGGGAGCGGGCTCCTACAATGAGCAGTTCTTC. The chain couples TRBV20-1 to TRBJ2-1; D possibly corresponds to TRBD2 (6 bases). Germline assignment: CDR1 DFQATT and CDR2 SNEGSKA (reference sequence). CDR3 size: 15 residues. Trimming took off 0 bases at V and 0 bases at J, with 9 bases between the two ends.

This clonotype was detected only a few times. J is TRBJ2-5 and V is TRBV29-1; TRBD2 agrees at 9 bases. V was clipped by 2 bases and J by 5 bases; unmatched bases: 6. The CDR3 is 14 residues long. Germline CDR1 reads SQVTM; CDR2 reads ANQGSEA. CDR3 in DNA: TGCAGCGTTGAAAGGTCTAGCGGGGTGGAGACCCAGTACTTC. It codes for CSVERSSGVETQYF.

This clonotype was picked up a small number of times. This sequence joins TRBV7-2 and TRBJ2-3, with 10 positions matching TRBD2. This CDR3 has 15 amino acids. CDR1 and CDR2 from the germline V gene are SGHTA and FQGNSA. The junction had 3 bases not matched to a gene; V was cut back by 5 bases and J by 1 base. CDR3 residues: CASSTGTSGTDTQYF. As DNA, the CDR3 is TGTGCCAGCAGCACCGGGACTAGCGGCACAGATACGCAGTATTTT.

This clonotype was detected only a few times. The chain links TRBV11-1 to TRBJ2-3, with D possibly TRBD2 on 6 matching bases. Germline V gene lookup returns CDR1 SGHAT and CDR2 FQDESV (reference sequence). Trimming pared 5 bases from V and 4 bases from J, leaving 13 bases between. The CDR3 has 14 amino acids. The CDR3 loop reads CASSRTRDSDTQYF. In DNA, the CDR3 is TGTGCCAGCAGCCGAACTCGGGACTCAGATACGCAGTATTTT.

The DNA for the CDR3 is TGTGCCAGCAGTTTAGAGGGGCCTAGCGGGGTTCTCAGCACAGATACGCAGTATTTT. As protein: CASSLEGPSGVLSTDTQYF. The chain carries TRBV28 and TRBJ2-3, with TRBD2 matching 9 bases. This CDR3 region has 19 residues. From germline, CDR1 is MDHEN and CDR2 SYDVKM. The V gene end was trimmed by 2 bases and the J gene end by 0 bases; junction bases not matched to a gene: 12.

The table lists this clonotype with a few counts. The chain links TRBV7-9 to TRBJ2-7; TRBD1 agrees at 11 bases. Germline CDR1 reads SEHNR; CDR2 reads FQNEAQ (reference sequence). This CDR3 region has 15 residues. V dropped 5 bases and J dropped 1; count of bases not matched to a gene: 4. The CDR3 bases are TGTGCCAGCAGCGGGGGACAGGGGGGATCCTACGAGCAGTACTTC. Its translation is CASSGGQGGSYEQYF.

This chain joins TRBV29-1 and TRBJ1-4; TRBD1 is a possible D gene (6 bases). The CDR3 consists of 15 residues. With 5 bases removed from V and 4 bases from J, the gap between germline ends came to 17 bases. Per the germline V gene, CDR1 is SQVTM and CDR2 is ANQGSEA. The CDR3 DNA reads TGCAGCGTTCAAAACCGGACAGCGTTTAATGAAAAACTGTTTTTT. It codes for CSVQNRTAFNEKLFF.

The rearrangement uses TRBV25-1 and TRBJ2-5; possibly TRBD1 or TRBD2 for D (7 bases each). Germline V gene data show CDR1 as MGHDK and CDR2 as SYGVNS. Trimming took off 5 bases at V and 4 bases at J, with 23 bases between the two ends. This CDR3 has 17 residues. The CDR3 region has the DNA TGTGCCAGCAGTTTTTGGGGGGGACAGTCCGTTGGAGAGACCCAGTACTTC. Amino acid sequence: CASSFWGGQSVGETQYF.

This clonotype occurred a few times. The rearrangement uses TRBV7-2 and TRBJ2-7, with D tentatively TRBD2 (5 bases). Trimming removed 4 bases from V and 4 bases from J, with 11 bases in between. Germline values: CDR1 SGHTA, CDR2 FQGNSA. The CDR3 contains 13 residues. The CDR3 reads CASSSHPGYEQYF. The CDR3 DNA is TGTGCCAGCAGCTCACATCCGGGGTACGAGCAGTACTTC.

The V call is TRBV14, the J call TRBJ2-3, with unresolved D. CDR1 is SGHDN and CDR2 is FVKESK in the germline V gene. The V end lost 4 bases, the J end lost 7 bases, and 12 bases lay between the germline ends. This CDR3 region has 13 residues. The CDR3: CASSRPGWNTQYF. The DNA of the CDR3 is TGTGCCAGCAGCCGTCCTGGGTGGAATACGCAGTATTTT. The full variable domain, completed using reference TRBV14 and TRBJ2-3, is EAGVTQFPSHSVIEKGQTVTLRCDPISGHDNLYWYRRVMGKEIKFLLHFVKESKQDESGMPNNRFLAERTGGTYSTLKVQPAELEDSGVYFCASSRPGWNTQYFGPGTRLTVL.

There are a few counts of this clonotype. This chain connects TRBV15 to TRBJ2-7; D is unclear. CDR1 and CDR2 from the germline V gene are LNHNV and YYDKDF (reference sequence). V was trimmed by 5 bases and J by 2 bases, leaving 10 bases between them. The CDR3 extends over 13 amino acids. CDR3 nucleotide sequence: TGTGCCACCAGCTCTGACACGACCTACGAGCAGTACTTC. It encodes CATSSDTTYEQYF.

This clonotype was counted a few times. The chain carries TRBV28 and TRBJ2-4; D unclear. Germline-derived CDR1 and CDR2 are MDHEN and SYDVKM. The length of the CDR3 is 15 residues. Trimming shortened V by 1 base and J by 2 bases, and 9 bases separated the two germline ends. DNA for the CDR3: TGTGCCAGCAGTTTATCCGGTGGGTCCAAAAACATTCAGTACTTC. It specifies CASSLSGGSKNIQYF.

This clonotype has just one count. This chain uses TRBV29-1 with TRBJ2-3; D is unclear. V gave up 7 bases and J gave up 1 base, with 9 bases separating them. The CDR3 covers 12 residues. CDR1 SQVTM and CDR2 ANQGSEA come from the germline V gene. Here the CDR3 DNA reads TGCAGCGAGACTGAGGGCACAGATACGCAGTATTTT. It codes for CSETEGTDTQYF.

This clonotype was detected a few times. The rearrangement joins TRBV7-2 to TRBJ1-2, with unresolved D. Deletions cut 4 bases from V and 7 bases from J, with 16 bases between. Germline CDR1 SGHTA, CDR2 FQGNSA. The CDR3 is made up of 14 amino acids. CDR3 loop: CASSSSLGWPGYTF. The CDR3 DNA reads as TGTGCCAGCAGCTCTAGTCTCGGGTGGCCTGGCTACACCTTC.

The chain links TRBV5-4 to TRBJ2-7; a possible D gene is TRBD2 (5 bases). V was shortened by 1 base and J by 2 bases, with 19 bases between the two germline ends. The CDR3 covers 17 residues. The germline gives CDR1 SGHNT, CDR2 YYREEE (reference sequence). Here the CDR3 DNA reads TGTGCCAGCAGCTTGAAACGCGAGAAAACTAGGACCTACGAGCAGTACTTC. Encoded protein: CASSLKREKTRTYEQYF.

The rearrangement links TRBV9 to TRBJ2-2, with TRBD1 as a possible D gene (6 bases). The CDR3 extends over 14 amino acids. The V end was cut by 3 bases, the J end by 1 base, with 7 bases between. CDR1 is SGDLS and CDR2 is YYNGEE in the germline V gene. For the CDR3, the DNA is TGTGCCAGCAGCGCACAGGGGAACACCGGGGAGCTGTTTTTT. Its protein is CASSAQGNTGELFF.

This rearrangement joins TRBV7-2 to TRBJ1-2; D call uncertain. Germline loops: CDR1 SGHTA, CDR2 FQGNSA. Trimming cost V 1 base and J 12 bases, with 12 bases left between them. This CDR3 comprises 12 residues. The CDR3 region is CASSLVPWENTF. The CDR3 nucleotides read TGTGCCAGCAGCTTAGTACCTTGGGAGAACACCTTC.

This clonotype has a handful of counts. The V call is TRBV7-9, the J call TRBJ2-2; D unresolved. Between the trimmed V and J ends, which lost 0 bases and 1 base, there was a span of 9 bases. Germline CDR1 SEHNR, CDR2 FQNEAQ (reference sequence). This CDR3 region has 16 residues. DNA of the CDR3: TGTGCCAGCAGCTTAGCGCTAACGGGGAACACCGGGGAGCTGTTTTTT. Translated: CASSLALTGNTGELFF.